A single sample is the source of the 28 T cell receptor beta chains below, sequenced in a study of regulatory T cells in long-lasting Graves disease. The time point was: newly diagnosed GD, antithyroid drugs for less than 3 months. RNA extracted from PBMCs served as the sequencing template. CDR3 regions were amplified by Arm-PCR using iRepertoire HTBI primers to build TCR beta libraries. TCRdb re-analysed the multiplex PCR reads in MiXCR, keeping a single row per CDR3 protein. Of 400,000 to 500,000 distinct CDR3 sequences listed, roughly 15% are singletons. The same sample was also studied in work on T cells in Graves' hyperthyroidism and ophthalmopathy.

The specimen was peripheral blood mononuclear cells (PBMCs), collected at new diagnosis, from a patient treated with antithyroid drugs. Every receptor here comes from a young woman with Graves disease.

A remark on this clonotype: A much larger clonotype is one base distant, so this may be a read error. This rearrangement joins TRBV5-1 to TRBJ1-6, with unresolved D. This CDR3 comprises 16 residues. V lost 0 bases, J lost 6 bases, and 13 bases lay in between. Germline values: CDR1 SGHRS, CDR2 YFSETQ. The CDR3 nucleotides are TGCGCCAGCAGCTTGGTTCACGGAACTACTAATTCACCCCTCCACTTT. It specifies CASSLVHGTTNSPLHF.

CDR3 bases: TGCAGTGCTAGAGATCAGCGACTAGCGGGGGGCTACGAGCAGTACTTC. Its protein is CSARDQRLAGGYEQYF. This sequence joins TRBV20-1 and TRBJ2-7, with 13 bases matching TRBD2. Germline V gives CDR1 DFQATT, CDR2 SNEGSKA (reference sequence). The CDR3 runs 16 residues. V was pared by 0 bases and J by 3 bases, with 5 bases of the junction left unmatched.

The chain employs TRBV4-3 and TRBJ2-1; 12 bases align to TRBD1. The CDR3 length is 15 residues. V lost 3 bases to trimming and J lost 10 bases; unmatched junction nucleotides: 7. Looked up from germline, CDR1 is LGHNA and CDR2 is YSLEER. CDR3 DNA sequence: TGCGCCAGCAGCCAGCCGGGACAGGGGGCACAGGAGCAGTTCTTC. Translation: CASSQPGQGAQEQFF.

The rearrangement uses TRBV19 and TRBJ2-3, with 9 bases aligning to TRBD1. Germline CDR1 reads LNHDA; CDR2 reads SQIVND (reference sequence). This CDR3 is 18 amino acids long. V dropped 6 bases and J dropped 0; count of bases not matched to a gene: 13. The CDR3 coding sequence is TGTGCCAGTAGCCTCCGAGGAGGACAGGGGATGAGCACAGATACGCAGTATTTT. This translates into CASSLRGGQGMSTDTQYF.

This clonotype appeared a few times. The rearrangement uses TRBV2 and TRBJ1-2, with D uncertain. This CDR3 is built from 13 residues. Trimming cost V 5 bases and J 8 bases, with 15 bases left between them. CDR1 is SNHLY and CDR2 is FYNNEI in the germline V gene. CDR3 in amino acids: CASSYDNSGGYTF. In nucleotides, the CDR3 is TGTGCCAGCAGTTACGACAATTCCGGAGGCTACACCTTC.

This clonotype has just a few counts. The chain is built from TRBV3-1 and TRBJ2-4; 9 nucleotides agree with TRBD1. Trimming cost V 8 bases and J 0 bases; bases outside gene matches: 5. The CDR3 runs 15 residues. Looked up from germline, CDR1 is LGHDT and CDR2 is YNNKEL (reference sequence). The CDR3 nucleotides read TGTGCCAGCTGCGAACAGGGGGCAGCCAAAAACATTCAGTACTTC. The encoded protein is CASCEQGAAKNIQYF.

This clonotype has at least ten counts. The V gene is TRBV29-1, the J gene TRBJ2-1; 8 bases align to TRBD2. The CDR3 loop spans 14 amino acids. V shed 3 bases, J shed 5 bases, and the junction held 6 bases outside the gene matches. Germline V CDR1 and CDR2: SQVTM, ANQGSEA. For the CDR3, the DNA is TGCAGCGTTGACCCGCGGGGGGCGAACAATGAGCAGTTCTTC. Translating it yields CSVDPRGANNEQFF.

This clonotype has at least ten counts. The rearrangement links TRBV28 to TRBJ2-2; either TRBD1 or TRBD2 may fit D (6 bases each). Germline V lookup: CDR1 MDHEN, CDR2 SYDVKM. V lost 8 bases, J lost 0 bases, and 10 bases lay in between. The length of the CDR3 is 14 residues. For the CDR3, the DNA is TGTGCCAGCTTGGAGGGGGCGAACACCGGGGAGCTGTTTTTT. Translating it yields CASLEGANTGELFF.

This clonotype was counted many times. This rearrangement joins TRBV20-1 to TRBJ2-7, with 9 bases matching TRBD2. Trimming at V came to 6 bases and at J to 5 bases, leaving 5 bases not matched to a gene. Germline CDR1 DFQATT, CDR2 SNEGSKA (reference sequence). The CDR3 covers 12 residues. The CDR3 sequence: CSATGTSHEQYF. For the CDR3, the DNA is TGCAGTGCAACCGGGACTAGCCACGAGCAGTACTTC.

Concerning this clonotype itself: A much larger clone lies a single base off, so this may be a read error. The V gene is TRBV3-1, the J gene TRBJ2-7; no reliable D call. The germline V gene has CDR1 LGHDT and CDR2 YNNKEL (reference sequence). The length of the CDR3 is 15 residues. CDR3 protein: CASSQGVSARYEHYF. CDR3 coding DNA: TGTGCCAGCAGCCAAGGGGTATCCGCCAGGTACGAGCACTACTTC.

At least ten counts were recorded for this clonotype. Germline and junction disagree at one end, which may indicate a read error. This chain connects TRBV5-1 to TRBJ1-4; D unclear. The length of the CDR3 is 14 residues. Germline V gene data show CDR1 as SGHRS and CDR2 as YFSETQ. CDR3 sequence: CASSLGRAVEKLFF. DNA for the CDR3: TGTGCCAGCAGCTTGGGTCGAGCAGTTGAAAAACTGTTTTTT. Using reference TRBV5-1 and TRBJ1-4 for the parts outside the CDR3, the full variable domain is KAGVTQTPRYLIKTRGQQVTLSCSPISGHRSVSWYQQTPGQGLQFLFEYFSETQRNKGNFPGRFSGRQFSNSRSEMNVSTLELGDSALYLCASSLGRAVEKLFFGSGTQLSVL.

This clonotype was recorded only once. The V call is TRBV30, the J call TRBJ1-5; D is uncertain. The CDR3 has 15 amino acids. Per the germline V gene, CDR1 is GTSNPN and CDR2 is SVGIG (reference sequence). Trimming cost V 3 bases and J 4 bases, with 16 bases left between them. CDR3 residues: CAWRAREAPNQPQHF. CDR3 in DNA: TGTGCCTGGAGGGCCCGGGAGGCCCCAAATCAGCCCCAGCATTTT.

This clonotype was observed a few times. V is TRBV11-2 and J is TRBJ1-4; TRBD1 might be the D (5 bases). The CDR3 length is 17 residues. Trimming removed 1 base from V and 1 base from J, with 13 bases in between. CDR1 is SGHAT and CDR2 is FQNNGV in the germline V gene. The CDR3: CASSLVGLGETNEKLFF. The CDR3 DNA follows: TGTGCCAGCAGCTTAGTCGGGTTGGGGGAAACTAATGAAAAACTGTTTTTT.

This clonotype has more than one count but fewer than ten. J is TRBJ1-4 and V is TRBV30; no firm D call. The V end was cut by 0 bases, the J end by 0 bases, with 5 bases between. The germline CDR1 and CDR2 sequences are GTSNPN and SVGIG (reference sequence). There are 14 residues in the CDR3. The CDR3 sequence is CAWSVTATNEKLFF. The CDR3 nucleotides read TGTGCCTGGAGTGTCACTGCAACTAATGAAAAACTGTTTTTT.

J is TRBJ2-1 and V is TRBV9, with TRBD2 as a possible D gene (6 bases). CDR1 is SGDLS and CDR2 is YYNGEE in the germline V gene. Trimming stripped 1 base from V and 5 bases from J, with 13 bases between. This CDR3 comprises 15 residues. As DNA, the CDR3 is TGTGCCAGCAGCGTATACCGGGAGTCCCACAATGAGCAGTTCTTC. Translated, it gives CASSVYRESHNEQFF.

This chain links TRBV4-2 with TRBJ1-6; D unresolved. The length of the CDR3 is 14 residues. Germline CDR1 LGHNA, CDR2 YNFKEQ. Between the trimmed V and J ends, which lost 2 bases and 9 bases, there was a span of 11 bases. Written as DNA, the CDR3 is TGTGCCAGCAGCCAACCGCTGGGGATTTCACCCCTCCACTTT. It specifies CASSQPLGISPLHF.

In this sample, this clonotype turned up a few times. This chain links TRBV13 with TRBJ1-2, with TRBD1 matching over 7 bases. CDR1 and CDR2 (germline): PRHDT, FYEKMQ (reference sequence). V lost 0 bases, J lost 5 bases, and 9 bases stayed unmatched. CDR3 length equals 16 residues. The CDR3 reads CASSLGQGKWKYGYTF. As DNA, the CDR3 is TGTGCCAGCAGCTTAGGACAGGGGAAGTGGAAGTATGGCTACACCTTC.

This clonotype was counted ten times or more. In nucleotides, the CDR3 is TGTGCCAGCAGCGGAGGGACAGGGATCGCAGATACGCAGTATTTT. Residues: CASSGGTGIADTQYF. The chain carries TRBV9 and TRBJ2-3; 9 bases line up with TRBD1. CDR1 is SGDLS, CDR2 YYNGEE, per germline. V shed 3 bases and J 4 bases; nucleotides not matched to a gene: 6. The CDR3 consists of 15 residues.

This clonotype was counted a few times. V gene TRBV6-1 combines with J gene TRBJ1-5; 9 nucleotides align to TRBD1. The CDR3 totals 18 residues. The junction had 16 bases not matched to a gene; V was cut back by 3 bases and J by 7 bases. Germline V gene data show CDR1 as MNHNS and CDR2 as SASEGT. The CDR3 DNA follows: TGTGCCAGCAGTGATCCCCGGTCGGGACAGGGACGACAGCAGCCCCAGCATTTT. This translates into CASSDPRSGQGRQQPQHF.

A remark on this clonotype: The CDR3 does not close with the conserved phenylalanine or tryptophan, likely indicating a read error. This rearrangement joins TRBV7-2 to TRBJ2-3, with D tentatively TRBD1 or TRBD2 (5 bases each). Germline V gene lookup returns CDR1 SGHTA and CDR2 FQGNSA. The CDR3 has 15 residues. Between the trimmed V and J ends, which lost 2 bases and 5 bases, there was a span of 14 bases. CDR3 sequence: CASSLSTMGVDTQYV. Here the CDR3 DNA reads TGTGCCAGCAGCTTAAGTACGATGGGGGTAGATACGCAGTATGTT.

The chain combines TRBV6-1 with TRBJ1-2; D might be TRBD1 (6 bases). Trimming removed 5 bases from V and 5 bases from J, with 12 bases in between. The CDR3 is made up of 13 amino acids. Germline loops: CDR1 MNHNS, CDR2 SASEGT. In DNA, the CDR3 is TGTGCCAGCAGTCCCACCCAGGGGTATGGCTACACCTTC. This codes for CASSPTQGYGYTF.

This clonotype showed up many times. The chain joins TRBV29-1 to TRBJ2-7; D is perhaps TRBD1 (6 bases). The CDR3 has 15 residues. Germline CDR1 reads SQVTM; CDR2 reads ANQGSEA. V lost 4 bases and J 2 bases, leaving 18 bases between the germline ends. For the CDR3, the DNA is TGCAGCGTTGTCGGCTTGGGAGCAGGGGCCTACGAGCAGTACTTC. The encoded protein is CSVVGLGAGAYEQYF.

This clonotype was observed many times. V and J are TRBV20-1 and TRBJ1-1; possibly TRBD1 for D (5 bases). The CDR3 extends over 12 amino acids. Trimming stripped 6 bases from V and 10 bases from J, with 18 bases between. Germline CDR1 DFQATT, CDR2 SNEGSKA (reference sequence). CDR3 protein: CSAHRTGIAAFF. CDR3 bases: TGCAGTGCACACAGGACCGGCATCGCAGCTTTCTTT.

The chain couples TRBV13 to TRBJ1-5; weak D call: TRBD1 (5 bases). This CDR3 has 16 amino acids. CDR1 is PRHDT and CDR2 is FYEKMQ in the germline V gene (reference sequence). V was shortened by 2 bases and J by 5 bases, with 16 bases between the two germline ends. This chain's CDR3 is CASSLCWGRGDQPQHF. CDR3 DNA sequence: TGTGCCAGCAGCTTATGCTGGGGAAGGGGAGATCAGCCCCAGCATTTT.

This clonotype appeared many times. This chain joins TRBV27 and TRBJ2-1; 12 bases line up with TRBD2. This CDR3 is 15 amino acids long. V dropped 3 bases and J dropped 5; count of bases not matched to a gene: 2. Germline V gene lookup returns CDR1 MNHEY and CDR2 SMNVEV (reference sequence). Here the CDR3 reads CASSFWTSGDNEQFF. DNA of the CDR3: TGTGCCAGCAGTTTCTGGACTAGCGGGGACAATGAGCAGTTCTTC.

This clonotype was seen many times. The chain couples TRBV7-9 to TRBJ1-4, with unresolved D. Germline V gives CDR1 SEHNR, CDR2 FQNEAQ (reference sequence). The V end was cut by 5 bases, the J end by 10 bases, with 8 bases between. CDR3 length equals 11 residues. The CDR3 loop is CASSPGGKLFF. In nucleotides, the CDR3 is TGTGCCAGCAGCCCGGGAGGAAAACTGTTTTTT.

This clonotype was counted at least ten times. The chain employs TRBV11-3 and TRBJ2-1, with 13 bases fitting TRBD2. The CDR3 covers 15 residues. With 10 bases clipped from V and 8 bases from J, the junction kept 11 bases outside the gene matches. Germline V CDR1 and CDR2: SGHNT, YENEEA. The CDR3 protein is CATSTSGRMMDEQFF. DNA of the CDR3: TGTGCCACCTCGACTAGCGGGAGGATGATGGATGAGCAGTTCTTC.

This clonotype was observed many times. This chain uses TRBV11-2 with TRBJ2-3; D call uncertain. V was clipped by 5 bases and J by 3 bases, with 12 bases between them. Germline lookup yields CDR1 SGHAT and CDR2 FQNNGV. This CDR3 contains 14 residues. The CDR3 loop is CASSPGTKTDTQYF. The CDR3 DNA is TGTGCCAGCAGCCCCGGAACCAAGACAGATACGCAGTATTTT. The full variable domain, its missing parts supplied by reference TRBV11-2 and TRBJ2-3, is EAGVAQSPRYKIIEKRQSVAFWCNPISGHATLYWYQQILGQGPKLLIQFQNNGVVDDSQLPKDRFSAERLKGVDSTLKIQPAKLEDSAVYLCASSPGTKTDTQYFGPGTRLTVL.